This T cell receptor (beta chain) was sequenced during a study of identical twins (dated by TCRdb to between 2015 and 2016). For context, the study as a whole: To test whether fetal clonotypes persist, the study used deep sequencing on TCR alpha and beta repertoires from monozygotic twins, unrelated adults of various ages, and cord blood. Replicate twin experiments were performed at different times using different library preparation protocols to rule out contamination.

Relative to germline, V is 6 bases shorter and J is 2 bases shorter, with 25 bases between their ends. The CDR3 spans 18 residues, from the cysteine through the phenylalanine. Only the CDR3 DNA is retained, 54 bases long and in frame from the first base. Overall study outcomes, separate from this receptor: Recombination models systematically underestimated out-of-frame TCR alpha sharing in monozygotic twins but agreed with sharing between unrelated individuals. A weaker excess of twin sharing was found in beta out-of-frame sequences because the signal-to-noise ratio was lowered by fewer shared sequences. Abundant cord blood beta clonotypes carried fewer insertions; young adult naive repertoires showed a weaker similar trend, while memory repertoires showed none. Out-of-frame TCR alpha sequences shared between twins showed an excess of low generation-probability sequences compared with coincidental sharing between unrelated individuals. Zero-insertion analyses could be partly confounded by invariant T cells such as MAIT and iNKT, though diverse VJ usage argued against such confounding for most clonotypes. Because the same donors could not be followed over many years, conclusions were based on cross-sectional statistical analysis.

The library was built by means of 5' RACE. The instrument given in TCRdb is Illumina HiSeq 2000. A universal primer binding site was introduced by template switching, and a unique molecular identifier was present in the final cDNA, enabling accurate counting of TCR cDNA molecules. First-strand cDNA for TCR alpha and beta chains was synthesized from specific primers in the conserved constant-segment region. To control for contamination, each cDNA library was double barcoded with a SMART-Mk sample barcode plus Illumina barcodes. Two successive PCR steps introduced TruSeq adapter sequences along with Illumina sample barcodes. TCR alpha and beta cDNA libraries were sequenced on the Illumina HiSeq platform with custom primers. The paper's data handling went like this. MiGEC processed the raw reads to extract unique molecular identifiers, while MiXCR was used to determine the CDR3 positions. Recombination models were inferred per individual with the repgenHMM and IGoR tools using an EM algorithm. Shared clonotypes were analyzed with the tcR package in R, and sharing was normalized by the product of cloneset sizes. Out-of-frame nonproductive sequences were analyzed to study raw recombination free of thymic and clonal selection effects. TCRdb reworked the public reads: Q25 trimming with fastp, MiXCR clone assembly, productive beta chains retained. Each entry merges the rows of one CDR3 protein and shows their most common DNA and genes. These V and J calls derive from TCRdb rather than the authors' analysis. Present in this sample are roughly 710,000 distinct CDR3 sequences, 5.5% to 6.5% of which were seen just once. The ten largest clones represent approximately 2% of the sample.

Every donor was a healthy Caucasian. The researchers also sequenced three unrelated adults who were not twins: a male aged 18 to 30, a male aged 50 to 59, and a female aged 50 to 59. Using Miltenyi CD45RO+ enrichment and human naive T-cell isolation kits, memory (CD45RO+) and naive T cells were isolated from PBMC. This clonotype was seen repeatedly, ten times or more. Its antigen is still unknown. No base quality values were provided; no much bigger clone lies one nucleotide off. The sequence is built from TRBV12-3 or TRBV12-4 and TRBJ1-2; a tentative D call is TRBD1 (5 bases match). The clonotype was recovered from a man younger than 35 in good health. The sequenced sample consisted of naive T cells sorted from blood. Sample cell subset or site, as interpreted from the label and publication: cells isolated with a human naive T-cell isolation kit. The CDR3 reads CASRPDGGRITNNYGYTF. The bases read TGTGCCAGCAGGCCCGATGGGGGACGGATAACCAACAACTATGGCTACACCTTC.